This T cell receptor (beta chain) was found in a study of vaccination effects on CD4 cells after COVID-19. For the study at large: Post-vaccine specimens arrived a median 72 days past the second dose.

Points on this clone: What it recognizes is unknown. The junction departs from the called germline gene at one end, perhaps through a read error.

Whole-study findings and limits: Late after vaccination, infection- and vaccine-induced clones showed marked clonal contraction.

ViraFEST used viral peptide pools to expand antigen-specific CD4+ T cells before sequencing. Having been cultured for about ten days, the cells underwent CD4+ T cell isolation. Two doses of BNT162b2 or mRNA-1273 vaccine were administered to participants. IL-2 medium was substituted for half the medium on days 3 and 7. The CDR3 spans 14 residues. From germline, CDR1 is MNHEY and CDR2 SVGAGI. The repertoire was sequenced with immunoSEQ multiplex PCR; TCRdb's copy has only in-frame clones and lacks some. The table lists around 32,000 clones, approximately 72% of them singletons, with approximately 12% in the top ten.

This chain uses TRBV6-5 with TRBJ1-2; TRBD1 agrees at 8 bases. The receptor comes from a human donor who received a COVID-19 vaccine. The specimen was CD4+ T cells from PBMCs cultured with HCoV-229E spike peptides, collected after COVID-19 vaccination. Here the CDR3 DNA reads TGTGCCAGCAGTTCAGCACAGGGGGAATTTGGCTATACCTTC. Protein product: CASSSAQGEFGYTF.